This TCR beta chain emerged from a study of CD8 T cells in ankylosing spondylitis. Concerning this clonotype itself: Its cognate antigen is unknown.

TCRdb ran MiXCR on the 5' RACE reads and lists one entry per CDR3 protein. In the table there are about 150,000 distinct CDR3 sequences, more than 40% of which are singletons. In germline, CDR1 is LGHNA, CDR2 YSLEER. The CDR3 covers 18 residues. V was cut by 2 bases and J by 0 bases, with 19 bases left in between. Overall study results and limits: In synovial fluid and blood from reactive arthritis, some motif variants were previously reported.

The chain recombines TRBV4-3 with TRBJ1-2, with D possibly TRBD1 on 6 matching bases. The sequencing input was synovial fluid, either unsorted or a sorted T cell fraction (not recorded which). This receptor was obtained from a male donor with ankylosing spondylitis. The CDR3: CASSQWGLGGPANYGYTF. The CDR3 DNA reads as TGCGCCAGCAGCCAATGGGGGCTAGGGGGACCAGCTAACTATGGCTACACCTTC.